The 21 T cell receptor beta chains in this list originate from one sample, sequenced in a study of T-cell memory formation after mild COVID-19. TCRdb redid the calling of the 5' RACE reads with MiXCR, one entry per CDR3 protein. This table holds under 250,000 distinct CDR3 sequences, 15% found once. Sample: PBMCs or a T cell subset sorted from them (not recorded which). The receptors come from an adult woman who had mild COVID-19 (a few samples of this study predate the infection). Cell type and time point are not known.

In this sample, this clonotype turned up a few times. This chain joins TRBV12-3 or TRBV12-4 and TRBJ2-7, with 12 nucleotides matching TRBD2. CDR3 length: 15 residues. J gave up 4 bases and V 6 bases, and 7 bases lay outside the gene matches. CDR3 residues: CASSPTSGSSYEQYF. The CDR3 DNA follows: TGTGCCAGCAGCCCGACTAGCGGGAGTAGTTACGAGCAGTACTTC.

In its sample, this clonotype was seen a few times. CDR3 loop: CASVRRGRYEQYF. The CDR3 DNA follows: TGTGCCAGCGTGCGACGGGGGAGGTACGAGCAGTACTTC. The chain carries TRBV13 and TRBJ2-7; tentatively, D is TRBD2 (6 bases). Trimming took off 8 bases at V and 4 bases at J, with 15 bases between the two ends. CDR3 size: 13 residues. CDR1 PRHDT and CDR2 FYEKMQ come from the germline V gene (reference sequence).

This clonotype was seen more than once but under ten times. The chain joins TRBV20-1 to TRBJ2-4; D may be TRBD2 (5 bases). Per germline, CDR1 DFQATT and CDR2 SNEGSKA (reference sequence). The V and J ends lost 5 bases and 5 bases respectively, with 22 bases between them. This CDR3 spans 16 amino acids. CDR3 bases: TGCAGTGCTCCCGGAACGGGGATAGTTGCGGAAAACATTCAGTACTTC. It translates to CSAPGTGIVAENIQYF.

The rearrangement links TRBV11-3 to TRBJ2-5, with D possibly being TRBD1 or TRBD2 (5 bases each). The germline CDR1 and CDR2 sequences are SGHNT and YENEEA. The CDR3 extends over 16 amino acids. V shed 4 bases and J shed 5 bases, with 20 bases lying between them. The chain's CDR3 is CASSSFTSGRIETQYF. DNA for the CDR3: TGTGCCAGCAGCTCCTTCACCTCGGGGCGGATCGAGACCCAGTACTTC.

This clonotype was found many times. The chain combines TRBV7-6 with TRBJ1-2; TRBD1 aligns across 8 bases. J gave up 4 bases and V 0 bases, and 4 bases lay outside the gene matches. The germline CDR1 and CDR2 sequences are SGHVS and FNYEAQ. The length of the CDR3 is 15 residues. The CDR3 bases are TGTGCCAGCAGCTTAGCTTCAGGGGGCGGCTATGGCTACACCTTC. This gives the protein CASSLASGGGYGYTF.

The chain has TRBV7-9 and TRBJ2-3; 8 bases fit TRBD2. This CDR3 is built from 13 residues. The J segment lost 13 bases and the V segment lost 7 bases, leaving 13 bases of the junction unmatched. CDR1 SEHNR and CDR2 FQNEAQ come from the germline V gene (reference sequence). The CDR3 DNA reads TGTGCCAGCACCTACGACTATAGCGGGAAGGAGTATTTT. It yields the protein CASTYDYSGKEYF.

This clonotype has a handful of counts. The chain has TRBV3-1 and TRBJ2-7; TRBD1 aligns across 9 bases. The V gene end was trimmed by 1 base and the J gene end by 6 bases; junction bases not matched to a gene: 7. Germline lookup yields CDR1 LGHDT and CDR2 YNNKEL (reference sequence). This CDR3 has 15 residues. In nucleotides, the CDR3 is TGTGCCAGCAGCCAAGGAGGTACAGGGGGCGGCGAGCAGTACTTC. Amino acids: CASSQGGTGGGEQYF.

This clonotype appeared a few times. The chain has TRBV7-9 and TRBJ2-3; 9 bases match TRBD1. The CDR3 runs 15 residues. After removal of 2 bases from V and 5 bases from J, the junction contained 5 bases not matched to a gene. The germline V gene encodes CDR1 SEHNR and CDR2 FQNEAQ (reference sequence). In DNA, the CDR3 is TGTGCCAGCAGCTTATTACAGGGGGCAAGAGATACGCAGTATTTT. Amino acids: CASSLLQGARDTQYF. Full variable domain (remainder filled in from reference TRBV7-9 and TRBJ2-3): DTGVSQNPRHKITKRGQNVTFRCDPISEHNRLYWYRQTLGQGPEFLTYFQNEAQLEKSRLLSDRFSAERPKGSFSTLEIQRTEQGDSAMYLCASSLLQGARDTQYFGPGTRLTVL.

This clonotype was counted a few times. The chain employs TRBV29-1 and TRBJ2-1; 7 bases match TRBD1. V dropped 7 bases and J dropped 4; count of bases not matched to a gene: 10. The germline gives CDR1 SQVTM, CDR2 ANQGSEA. The CDR3 runs 14 residues. CDR3 residues: CSAARDSDYNEQFF. The CDR3 region has the DNA TGCAGCGCCGCTAGGGACAGCGATTACAATGAGCAGTTCTTC.

V and J are TRBV10-3 and TRBJ2-1; tentative D call: TRBD1 (5 bases). The CDR3 totals 11 residues. Trimming took off 10 bases at V and 13 bases at J, with 17 bases between the two ends. Looked up from germline, CDR1 is ENHRY and CDR2 is SYGVKD. In nucleotides, the CDR3 is TGTGCCAACAAAACAGGCCACGATCAGTTCTTC. This gives the protein CANKTGHDQFF.

This clonotype was observed a handful of times. The chain uses TRBV20-1 and TRBJ2-3, with TRBD2 matching 9 bases. The germline V gene encodes CDR1 DFQATT and CDR2 SNEGSKA (reference sequence). The CDR3 is 13 residues long. Losses at the gene ends were 5 bases for V and 3 bases for J; bases not matched to a gene: 3. The CDR3 DNA reads as TGCAGTGCTGATAGCGGGAGAACAGATACGCAGTATTTT. Protein product: CSADSGRTDTQYF.

The rearrangement uses TRBV9 and TRBJ2-1; D may match TRBD1 or TRBD2 (5 bases each). The CDR3 spans 15 residues. The germline CDR1 and CDR2 sequences are SGDLS and YYNGEE. The V end was cut by 0 bases, the J end by 4 bases, with 11 bases between. This CDR3 is CASSVAVGAYNEQFF. The CDR3 region has the DNA TGTGCCAGCAGCGTAGCTGTCGGGGCTTACAATGAGCAGTTCTTC. Complete variable domain (other parts from reference TRBV9 and TRBJ2-1): DSGVTQTPKHLITATGQRVTLRCSPRSGDLSVYWYQQSLDQGLQFLIQYYNGEERAKGNILERFSAQQFPDLHSELNLSSLELGDSALYFCASSVAVGAYNEQFFGPGTRLTVL.

This clonotype was detected a few times. V is TRBV12-3 or TRBV12-4 and J is TRBJ1-6; D gene ambiguous. V lost 7 bases and J lost 2, with 15 bases in between. The CDR3 runs 16 residues. CDR3 bases: TGTGCCAGCACCTCGAGCTTGGGTGCCTATAATTCACCCCTCCACTTT. Its translation is CASTSSLGAYNSPLHF.

J is TRBJ1-5 and V is TRBV12-3 or TRBV12-4, with D maybe TRBD1 (6 bases). The ends were cut back, 3 bases at V and 4 bases at J, with 16 bases in the middle. The CDR3 contains 16 residues. CDR3 in DNA: TGTGCCAGCAGTTTTGGGGGGCGGTCAGAAAATCAGCCCCAGCATTTT. This codes for CASSFGGRSENQPQHF.

This chain connects TRBV12-3 or TRBV12-4 to TRBJ2-1, with D possibly being TRBD1 (5 bases). The CDR3 length is 17 residues. V lost 6 bases and J 1 base, leaving 19 bases between the germline ends. DNA for the CDR3: TGTGCCAGCAGGGGGCTAGGCGCCCGCACGTCCTACAATGAGCAGTTCTTC. Amino acids: CASRGLGARTSYNEQFF.

This clonotype was seen only a few times. This chain links TRBV5-1 with TRBJ2-7; 7 bases are shared with TRBD2. This CDR3 contains 14 residues. Trimming took 4 bases from V and 2 from J; bases not matched to a gene: 6. Germline CDR1 SGHRS, CDR2 YFSETQ. The CDR3 region has the DNA TGCGCCAGCAGCCGCGGGCGGGAGACCTACGAGCAGTACTTC. It is translated as CASSRGRETYEQYF.

This chain uses TRBV4-1 with TRBJ2-2; 8 bases align to TRBD1. CDR1 is MGHRA, CDR2 YSYEKL, per germline. The CDR3 has 12 residues. J lost 11 bases, V lost 5 bases, and 4 bases had no gene match. CDR3 amino acids: CASSAGQGELFF. In nucleotides, the CDR3 is TGCGCCAGCAGCGCCGGACAGGGCGAGCTGTTTTTT.

The V gene is TRBV7-9, the J gene TRBJ1-5, with D perhaps TRBD1 (6 bases). The germline CDR1 and CDR2 sequences are SEHNR and FQNEAQ (reference sequence). Trimming removed 5 bases at V and 6 bases at J, with 14 bases between. The CDR3 runs 14 residues. The CDR3 protein is CASSKGGAGQPQHF. DNA of the CDR3: TGTGCCAGCAGCAAGGGGGGGGCTGGTCAGCCCCAGCATTTT.

This clonotype was counted only a few times. The chain recombines TRBV11-2 with TRBJ1-1, with D perhaps TRBD1 (5 bases). Germline V gene sequence: CDR1 SGHAT, CDR2 FQNNGV. V gave up 1 base and J gave up 8 bases, with 14 bases separating them. The CDR3 runs 14 residues. In DNA form, the CDR3 reads TGTGCCAGCAGCTTAGGAGGTCAACGGGACGAAGCTTTCTTT. It is translated as CASSLGGQRDEAFF.

This rearrangement joins TRBV6-2 or TRBV6-3 to TRBJ1-4, with D unclear. The germline gives CDR1 MNHEY, CDR2 SVGEGT. V lost 4 bases to trimming and J lost 13 bases, with 10 bases between them. The CDR3 extends over 11 amino acids. For the CDR3, the DNA is TGTGCCAGCAGTTTCTCGGAGGTACTGTTTTTT. Protein sequence: CASSFSEVLFF.

The J gene is TRBJ1-1, the V gene TRBV18; possibly TRBD1 for D (6 bases). The CDR3 runs 13 residues. CDR1 and CDR2 (germline): KGHSH, LQKENI. V dropped 2 bases and J dropped 6 bases, with 10 bases sitting between them. The CDR3 nucleotides read TGTGCCAGCTCACCATCTGGACAGCCTGAAGCTTTCTTT. Translation gives CASSPSGQPEAFF.